This T cell receptor beta chain originates from a study of blood T cell repertoires in COVID-19. About the research overall: The analysed material was cDNA or gDNA that came from T cells, B-cell-depleted T cells, or PBMCs.

Methods used by the authors: Nucleated cell counts were estimated from reference gene primer amplification. Assay: immunoSEQ multiplex PCR; the TCRdb copy retains only in-frame clones and omits some. That table furnishes V, J and clone size, whereas the DNA furnished D and trimming. The sample gives about 300,000 clones, approximately 85% of which show up once; roughly 1.6% is in the top ten. Unmatched junction bases numbered 2, after V lost 0 bases and J lost 4 bases. The CDR3 sequence is 15 residues long. CDR1 ENHRY and CDR2 SYGVKD come from the germline V gene. The receptor was isolated from a woman between 45 and 65 years old with acute or convalescent COVID-19. The sequencing input was peripheral blood. The chain joins TRBV10-3 to TRBJ2-2; 7 bases map to TRBD1. The CDR3 nucleotides read TGTGCCATCAGTGAGTCGCAGGGGGTCACCGGGGAGCTGTTTTTT. This gives the protein CAISESQGVTGELFF.